This T cell receptor beta chain is from a study of shared clonotypes between healthy human individuals. For sorted subsets, approximately 0.2 ug DNA per replicate equaled 30,000 or so T cell genomes. The method was immunoSEQ multiplex PCR; TCRdb's version includes in-frame clones alone and lacks a portion of them. The repertoire holds about 2.4 million clones, with 93% as singletons. The sequencing input was naive CD4+ T cells from PBMCs. Subset noted: CD45RA+ positively selected. The TCR was taken from a man between 18 and 29 years old in good health. Some clones in this sample may be carry-over from other donors' samples.

CDR3 DNA: TGTGCCAGCAGTTTGACAGGGGGCTCTTTAGGGAATCAGCCCCAGCATTTT. It codes for CASSLTGGSLGNQPQHF. The chain links TRBV27 to TRBJ1-5; 10 nucleotides agree with TRBD1. The CDR3 is 17 amino acids. Germline-derived CDR1 and CDR2 are MNHEY and SMNVEV (reference sequence). The V segment lost 3 bases and the J segment 4 bases; nucleotides outside the gene matches: 9.